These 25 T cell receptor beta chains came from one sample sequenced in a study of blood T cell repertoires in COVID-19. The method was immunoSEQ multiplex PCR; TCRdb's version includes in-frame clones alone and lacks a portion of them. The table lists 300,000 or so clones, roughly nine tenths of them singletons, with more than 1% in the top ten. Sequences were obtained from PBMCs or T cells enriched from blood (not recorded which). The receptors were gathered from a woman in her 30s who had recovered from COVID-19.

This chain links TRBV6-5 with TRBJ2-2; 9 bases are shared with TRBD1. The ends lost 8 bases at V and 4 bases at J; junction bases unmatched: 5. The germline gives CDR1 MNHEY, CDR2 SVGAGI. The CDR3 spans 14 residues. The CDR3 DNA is TGTGCCAGCGGGACAGGGTTCGTCACCGGGGAGCTGTTTTTT. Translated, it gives CASGTGFVTGELFF.

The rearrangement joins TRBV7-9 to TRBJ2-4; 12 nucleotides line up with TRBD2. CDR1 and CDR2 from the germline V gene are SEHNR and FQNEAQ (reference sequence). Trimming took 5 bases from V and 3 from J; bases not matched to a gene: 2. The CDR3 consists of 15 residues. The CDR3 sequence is CASSASGGDKNIQYF. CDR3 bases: TGTGCCAGCAGCGCTAGCGGGGGGGACAAAAACATTCAGTACTTC.

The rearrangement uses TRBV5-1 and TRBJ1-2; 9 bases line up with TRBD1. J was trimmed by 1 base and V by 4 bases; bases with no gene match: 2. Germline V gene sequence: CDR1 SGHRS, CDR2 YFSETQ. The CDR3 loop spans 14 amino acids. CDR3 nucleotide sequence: TGCGCCAGCAGCCAGGGACAGGGTAACTATGGCTACACCTTC. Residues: CASSQGQGNYGYTF.

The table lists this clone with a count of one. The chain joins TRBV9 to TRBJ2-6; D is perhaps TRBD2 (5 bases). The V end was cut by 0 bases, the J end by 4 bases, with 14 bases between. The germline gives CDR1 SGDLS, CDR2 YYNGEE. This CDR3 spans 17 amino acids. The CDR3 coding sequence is TGTGCCAGCAGCGTAGCGATAGGGAGTTCCGGGGCCAACGTCCTGACTTTC. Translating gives CASSVAIGSSGANVLTF.

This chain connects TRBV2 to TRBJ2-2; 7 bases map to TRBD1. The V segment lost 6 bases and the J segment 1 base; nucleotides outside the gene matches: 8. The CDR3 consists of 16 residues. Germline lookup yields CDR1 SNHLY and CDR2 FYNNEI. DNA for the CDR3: TGTGCCAGCAGGACCGGGGACAGCCAGAACACCGGGGAGCTGTTTTTT. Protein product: CASRTGDSQNTGELFF.

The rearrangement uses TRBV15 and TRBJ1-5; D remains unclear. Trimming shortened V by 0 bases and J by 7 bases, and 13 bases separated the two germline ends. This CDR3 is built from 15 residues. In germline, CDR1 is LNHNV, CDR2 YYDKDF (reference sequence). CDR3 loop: CATSRDREGGQPQHF. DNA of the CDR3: TGTGCCACCAGCAGAGATCGAGAGGGAGGCCAGCCCCAGCATTTT.

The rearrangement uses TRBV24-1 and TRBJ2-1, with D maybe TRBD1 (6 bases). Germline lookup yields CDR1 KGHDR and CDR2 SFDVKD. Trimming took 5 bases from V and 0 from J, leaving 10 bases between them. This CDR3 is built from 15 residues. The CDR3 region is CATSVGGGSYNEQFF. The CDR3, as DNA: TGTGCCACCAGTGTAGGGGGTGGCTCCTACAATGAGCAGTTCTTC.

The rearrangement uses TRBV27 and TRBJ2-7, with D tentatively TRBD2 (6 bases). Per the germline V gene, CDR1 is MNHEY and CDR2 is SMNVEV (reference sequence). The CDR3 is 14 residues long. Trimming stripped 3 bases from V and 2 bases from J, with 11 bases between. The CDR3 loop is CASSFAGSTYEQYF. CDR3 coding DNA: TGTGCCAGCAGTTTTGCGGGGTCAACCTACGAGCAGTACTTC.

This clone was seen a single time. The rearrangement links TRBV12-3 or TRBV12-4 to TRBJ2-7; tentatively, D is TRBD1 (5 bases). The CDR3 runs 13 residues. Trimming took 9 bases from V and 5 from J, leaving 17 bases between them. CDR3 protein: CASVSRLGDEQYF. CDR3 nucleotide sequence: TGTGCCAGTGTTAGCAGGTTAGGGGACGAGCAGTACTTC.

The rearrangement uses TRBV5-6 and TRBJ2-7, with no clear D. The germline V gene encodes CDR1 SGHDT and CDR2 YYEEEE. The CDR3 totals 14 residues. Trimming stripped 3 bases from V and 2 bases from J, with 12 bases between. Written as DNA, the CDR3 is TGTGCCAGCAGCTCGATCAGGATCCCCTACGAGCAGTACTTC. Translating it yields CASSSIRIPYEQYF.

This CDR3 is CASSLELAGGRETQYF. The CDR3 coding sequence is TGCGCCAGCAGCTTGGAATTAGCGGGGGGCAGGGAGACCCAGTACTTC. The genes are TRBV5-1 and TRBJ2-5; 10 bases fit TRBD2. The CDR3 is 16 residues long. V trimming: 0 bases; J trimming: 5 bases; junction bases outside the gene matches: 7. Germline CDR1 is SGHRS and CDR2 is YFSETQ.

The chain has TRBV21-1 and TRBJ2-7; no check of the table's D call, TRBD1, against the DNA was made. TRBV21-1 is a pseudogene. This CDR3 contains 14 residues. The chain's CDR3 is CASSAPGDRYEQYF. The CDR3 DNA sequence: TGTGCCAGCAGCGCCCCGGGCGACAGATACGAGCAGTACTTC.

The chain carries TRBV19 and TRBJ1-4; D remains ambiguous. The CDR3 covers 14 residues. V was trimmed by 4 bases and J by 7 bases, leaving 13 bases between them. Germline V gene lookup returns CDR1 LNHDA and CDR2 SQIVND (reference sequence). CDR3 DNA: TGTGCCAGTAGTAAGCAGCCAACGGGTGAAAAACTGTTTTTT. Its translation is CASSKQPTGEKLFF. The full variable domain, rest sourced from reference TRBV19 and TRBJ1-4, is DGGITQSPKYLFRKEGQNVTLSCEQNLNHDAMYWYRQDPGQGLRLIYYSQIVNDFQKGDIAEGYSVSREKKESFPLTVTSAQKNPTAFYLCASSKQPTGEKLFFGSGTQLSVL.

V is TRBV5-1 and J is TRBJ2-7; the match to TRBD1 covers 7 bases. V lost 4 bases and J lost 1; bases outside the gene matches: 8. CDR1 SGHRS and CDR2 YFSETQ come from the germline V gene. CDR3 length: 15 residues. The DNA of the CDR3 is TGCGCCAGCAGCCCCGGGACAGCAGAATCCTACGAGCAGTACTTC. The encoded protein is CASSPGTAESYEQYF.

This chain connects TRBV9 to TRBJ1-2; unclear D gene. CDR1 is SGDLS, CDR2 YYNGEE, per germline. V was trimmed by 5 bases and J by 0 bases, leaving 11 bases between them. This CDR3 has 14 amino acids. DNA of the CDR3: TGTGCCAGCAGGGCCAGTAATTCTAACTATGGCTACACCTTC. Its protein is CASRASNSNYGYTF.

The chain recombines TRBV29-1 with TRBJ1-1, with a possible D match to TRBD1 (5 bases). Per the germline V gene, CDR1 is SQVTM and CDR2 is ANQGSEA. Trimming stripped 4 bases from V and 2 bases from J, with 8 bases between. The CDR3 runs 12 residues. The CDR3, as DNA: TGCAGCGTTGCAGGGCTTAACACTGAAGCTTTCTTT. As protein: CSVAGLNTEAFF.

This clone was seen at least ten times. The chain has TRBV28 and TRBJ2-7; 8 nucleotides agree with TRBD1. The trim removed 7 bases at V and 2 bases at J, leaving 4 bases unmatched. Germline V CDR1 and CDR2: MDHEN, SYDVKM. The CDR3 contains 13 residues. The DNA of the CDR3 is TGTGCCAGCAACAGGGGGTTTGCCTACGAGCAGTACTTC. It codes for CASNRGFAYEQYF.

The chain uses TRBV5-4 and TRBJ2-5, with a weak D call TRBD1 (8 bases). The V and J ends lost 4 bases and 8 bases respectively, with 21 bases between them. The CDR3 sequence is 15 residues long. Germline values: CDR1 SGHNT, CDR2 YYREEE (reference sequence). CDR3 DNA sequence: TGTGCCAGCAGCGGGGGGGGACAGGCCTATAATACCCAGTACTTC. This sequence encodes CASSGGGQAYNTQYF. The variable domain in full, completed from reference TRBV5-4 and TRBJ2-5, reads ETGVTQSPTHLIKTRGQQVTLRCSSQSGHNTVSWYQQALGQGPQFIFQYYREEENGRGNFPPRFSGLQFPNYSSELNVNALELDDSALYLCASSGGGQAYNTQYFGPGTRLLVL.

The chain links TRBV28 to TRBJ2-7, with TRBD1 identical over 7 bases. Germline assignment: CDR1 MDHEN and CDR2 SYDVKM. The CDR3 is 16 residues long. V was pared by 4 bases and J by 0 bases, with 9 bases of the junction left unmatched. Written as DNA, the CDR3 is TGTGCCAGCAGTTCACTGAGGACAGGATACTCCTACGAGCAGTACTTC. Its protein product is CASSSLRTGYSYEQYF.

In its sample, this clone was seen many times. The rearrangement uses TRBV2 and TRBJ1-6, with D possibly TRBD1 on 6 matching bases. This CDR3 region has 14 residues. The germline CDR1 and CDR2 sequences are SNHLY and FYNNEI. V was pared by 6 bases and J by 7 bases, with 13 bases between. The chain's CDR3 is CASSPRTANSPLHF. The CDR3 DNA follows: TGTGCCAGCAGCCCTCGGACAGCAAATTCACCCCTCCACTTT. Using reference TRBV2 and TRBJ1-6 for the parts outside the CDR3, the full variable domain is EPEVTQTPSHQVTQMGQEVILRCVPISNHLYFYWYRQILGQKVEFLVSFYNNEISEKSEIFDDQFSVERPDGSNFTLKIRSTKLEDSAMYFCASSPRTANSPLHFGNGTRLTVT.

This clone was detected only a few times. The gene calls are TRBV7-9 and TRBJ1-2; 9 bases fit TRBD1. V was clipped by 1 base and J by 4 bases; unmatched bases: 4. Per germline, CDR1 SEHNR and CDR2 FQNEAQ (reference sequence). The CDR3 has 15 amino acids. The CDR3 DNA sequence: TGTGCCAGCAGCTTAGGGGGACAGGGCATCTATGGCTACACCTTC. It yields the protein CASSLGGQGIYGYTF.

CDR3 sequence (DNA): TGTGCCAGCAGTGGCCAGGGGCTAAATTCACCCCTCCACTTT. This translates into CASSGQGLNSPLHF. V usage is TRBV2 and J usage is TRBJ1-6; D is possibly TRBD1 (6 bases). The CDR3 length is 14 residues. The V and J ends lost 4 bases and 7 bases respectively, with 11 bases between them. Looked up from germline, CDR1 is SNHLY and CDR2 is FYNNEI.

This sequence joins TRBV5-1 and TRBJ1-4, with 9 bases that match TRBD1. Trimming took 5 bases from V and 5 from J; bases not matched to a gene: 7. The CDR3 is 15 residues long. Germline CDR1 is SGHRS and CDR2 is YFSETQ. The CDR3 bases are TGCGCCAGCAGGCCAGCAGGGACAGGGAATGAAAAACTGTTTTTT. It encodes CASRPAGTGNEKLFF.

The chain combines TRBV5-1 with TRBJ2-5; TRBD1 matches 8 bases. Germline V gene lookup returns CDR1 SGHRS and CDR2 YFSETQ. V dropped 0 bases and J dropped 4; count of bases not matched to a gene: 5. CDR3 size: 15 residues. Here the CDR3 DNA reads TGCGCCAGCAGCTTGGCATCAGGGGGCTTAGAGACCCAGTACTTC. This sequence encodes CASSLASGGLETQYF. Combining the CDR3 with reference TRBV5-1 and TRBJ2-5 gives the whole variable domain KAGVTQTPRYLIKTRGQQVTLSCSPISGHRSVSWYQQTPGQGLQFLFEYFSETQRNKGNFPGRFSGRQFSNSRSEMNVSTLELGDSALYLCASSLASGGLETQYFGPGTRLLVL.

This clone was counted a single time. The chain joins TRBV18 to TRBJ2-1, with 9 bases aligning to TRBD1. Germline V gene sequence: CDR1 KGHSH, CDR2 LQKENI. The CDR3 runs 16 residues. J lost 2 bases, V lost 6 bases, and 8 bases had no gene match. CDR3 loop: CASSPTGTGTYNEQFF. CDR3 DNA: TGTGCCAGCTCGCCTACCGGGACAGGGACCTACAATGAGCAGTTCTTC.